This TCR beta chain was profiled in a study of CD8 T cells in ankylosing spondylitis. Whole-study findings and limits: The study identified a TCR beta motif of seven or eight highly homologous variants that appeared characteristic of ankylosing spondylitis blood. Disease-linked clones reportedly showed significant enrichment in matched ankylosing spondylitis synovial fluid. Disease-linked clones displayed a CD8+ phenotype and appeared relatively rarely in peripheral blood.

Of note for this clonotype: Its antigen remains unidentified.

Molecular-barcoded quantitative 5'-RACE produced these TCR beta libraries. From the 5' RACE reads, TCRdb called clonotypes with MiXCR, one entry per CDR3 protein. This repertoire shows 670,000 or so distinct CDR3 sequences, roughly 20% found once; its top ten account for under 20%. The trim removed 7 bases at V and 4 bases at J, leaving 7 bases unmatched. The germline CDR1 and CDR2 sequences are SQVTM and ANQGSEA. The CDR3 loop spans 13 amino acids. The specimen was blood, either unsorted or a sorted T cell fraction (not recorded which). This TCR came from a male donor with ankylosing spondylitis. V and J are TRBV29-1 and TRBJ2-5, with 9 bases aligning to TRBD1. The CDR3 sequence is CSERSTGGETQYF. Here the CDR3 DNA reads TGCAGCGAACGTTCGACAGGGGGAGAGACCCAGTACTTC.